This T cell receptor beta chain was recovered during a study of OX40 agonist ivuxolimab in advanced cancers. Study-level background: While on treatment, patients had intravenous ivuxolimab at 0.01 to 10 mg/kg every 2 weeks.

Germline-derived CDR1 and CDR2 are MNHNS and SASEGT. Unmatched junction bases numbered 4, after V lost 5 bases and J lost 1 base. The CDR3 is made up of 15 amino acids. Profiled with immunoSEQ multiplex PCR; TCRdb holds only in-frame clones, not every one. The sample records about 3,400 clones, approximately 80% being singletons. The rearrangement links TRBV6-1 to TRBJ2-5; TRBD2 agrees at 10 bases. The receptor was isolated from an adult with an advanced solid tumor such as melanoma, head and neck, liver or kidney cancer. The sequenced sample was CD4+ or CD8+ T cells sorted from blood, obtained in a trial of the OX40 agonist ivuxolimab. The CDR3 protein is CASSRLAGGQETQYF. In nucleotides, the CDR3 is TGTGCCAGCAGTCGTTTAGCGGGAGGCCAAGAGACCCAGTACTTC.